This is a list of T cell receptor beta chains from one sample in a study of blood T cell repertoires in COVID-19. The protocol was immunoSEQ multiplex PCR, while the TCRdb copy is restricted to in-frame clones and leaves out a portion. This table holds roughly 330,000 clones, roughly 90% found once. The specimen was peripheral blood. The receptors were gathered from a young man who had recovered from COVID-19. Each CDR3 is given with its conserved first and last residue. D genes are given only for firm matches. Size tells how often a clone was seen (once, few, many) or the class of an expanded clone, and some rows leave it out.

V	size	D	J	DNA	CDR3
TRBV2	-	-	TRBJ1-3	TGTGCCAGCAGTACAGGGCACTCTGGAAACACCATATATTTT	CASSTGHSGNTIYF
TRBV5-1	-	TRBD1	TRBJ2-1	TGCGCCAGCAGCCTGACTACCGGGACAGGGGAAGTTGGCAATGAGCAGTTCTTC	CASSLTTGTGEVGNEQFF
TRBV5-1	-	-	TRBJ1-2	TGCGCCAGCAGCTTTTCTATGGGGCCAGGCTATGGCTACACCTTC	CASSFSMGPGYGYTF
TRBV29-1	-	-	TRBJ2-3	TGCAGCGCTGAGATGGACAGAAGGTATTTT	CSAEMDRRYF
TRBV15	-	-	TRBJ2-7	TGTGCCACCAGCACGAGCGGGACACTGGGCGAGCAGTACTTC	CATSTSGTLGEQYF
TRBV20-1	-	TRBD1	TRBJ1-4	TGCAGTGCTAGTGTCCAAGGGACAGCGAATGAAAAACTGTTTTTT	CSASVQGTANEKLFF
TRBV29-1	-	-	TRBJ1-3	TGCAGCGTTTGGGCCGGAAACACCATATATTTT	CSVWAGNTIYF
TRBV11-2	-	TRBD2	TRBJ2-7	TGTGCCAGCAGCTTTTATAGCGGGGGGGCCGACGAGCAGTACTTC	CASSFYSGGADEQYF
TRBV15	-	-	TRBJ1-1	TGTGCCACCAGCAGAGTCAGGGGACCTAGGAACACTGAAGCTTTCTTT	CATSRVRGPRNTEAFF
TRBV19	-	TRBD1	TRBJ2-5	TGTGCCAGTAGAACCGGGACAGGGACCCACTCCCAAGAGACCCAGTACTTC	CASRTGTGTHSQETQYF
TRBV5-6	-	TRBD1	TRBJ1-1	TGTGCCAGCAGCTGGACAGGGGATGAAGCTTTCTTT	CASSWTGDEAFF
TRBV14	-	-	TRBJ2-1	TGTGCCAGCAGCCAACTAGGACACAGCTCCTACAATGAGCAGTTCTTC	CASSQLGHSSYNEQFF
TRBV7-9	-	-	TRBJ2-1	TGTGCCAGCAGCTCTTCCTTGGCAGGGGCCCTTAGCTCCTACAATGAGCAGTTCTTC	CASSSSLAGALSSYNEQFF
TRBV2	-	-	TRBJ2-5	TGTGCCAGGGGGGCGGTAGAGACCCAGTACTTC	CARGAVETQYF
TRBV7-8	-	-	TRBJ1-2	TGTGCCAGCAGCCCCGGGGGGGCTGCATATGGCTACACCTTC	CASSPGGAAYGYTF
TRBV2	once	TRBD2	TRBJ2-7	TGTGCCAGCAGTAGAGCGCGGACTAGCGGGGCCCACGAGCAGTACTTC	CASSRARTSGAHEQYF
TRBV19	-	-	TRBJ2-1	TGTGCCAGTAGTATAAAGGGCCGGGACACGAACAATGAGCAGTTCTTC	CASSIKGRDTNNEQFF
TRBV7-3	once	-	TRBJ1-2	TGTGCCAGCAGCTTAGCGGACAGTCGAGGCTACACCTTC	CASSLADSRGYTF
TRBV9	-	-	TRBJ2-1	TGTGCCAGCAGTTCCGGGACACCTAACAATGAGCAGTTCTTC	CASSSGTPNNEQFF
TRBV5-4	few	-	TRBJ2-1	TGTGCCAGCAGCTTGGAGCGGGATGAGCAGTTCTTC	CASSLERDEQFF
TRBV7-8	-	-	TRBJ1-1	TGTGCCAGCAGCTTAGTGGGTGGAGTTGAAGCTTTCTTT	CASSLVGGVEAFF
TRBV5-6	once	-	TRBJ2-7	TGTGCCAGCAGCCTCGGACTGTACGAGCAGTACTTC	CASSLGLYEQYF
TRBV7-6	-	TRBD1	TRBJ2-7	TGTGCCAGCAGCTTAGCGGAAGGACAGGGGACTAACGAGCAGTACTTC	CASSLAEGQGTNEQYF
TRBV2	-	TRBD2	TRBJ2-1	TGTGCCAGCAGTTACCTAGCGGGAAACAATGAGCAGTTCTTC	CASSYLAGNNEQFF
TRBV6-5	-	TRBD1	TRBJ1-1	TGTGCCAGCATGACGGGACAGGGGATTTCTGAAGCTTTCTTT	CASMTGQGISEAFF
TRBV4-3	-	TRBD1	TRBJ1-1	TGCGCCAGCAGCCAACAGGGGGCCACTGAAGCTTTCTTT	CASSQQGATEAFF
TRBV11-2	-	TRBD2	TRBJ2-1	TGTGCCAGCAGCTGGCCTGAGCGGGAGGCTAGATACAATGAGCAGTTCTTC	CASSWPEREARYNEQFF
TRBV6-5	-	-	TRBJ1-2	TGTGCCAGCAGGTCGTACGAGGGCTACACCTTC	CASRSYEGYTF
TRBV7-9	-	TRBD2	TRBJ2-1	TGTGCCAGCAGCTCCCTAGCGGGGGGATGGAATGAGCAGTTCTTC	CASSSLAGGWNEQFF
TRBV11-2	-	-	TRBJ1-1	TGTGCCAGCAGCTCTTCCCCCACAGGGTACACTGAAGCTTTCTTT	CASSSSPTGYTEAFF
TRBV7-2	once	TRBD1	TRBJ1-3	TGTGCCAGCAGCCCAACCGGGTCAGGGGGGATTTCTGGAAACACCATATATTTT	CASSPTGSGGISGNTIYF
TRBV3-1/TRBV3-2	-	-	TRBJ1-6	TGTGCCAGCAGCCAAGATAGACGGGGAGGGGTATATAATTCACCCCTCCACTTT	CASSQDRRGGVYNSPLHF
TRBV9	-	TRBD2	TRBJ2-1	TGTGCCAGCAGCCCAGGACTAGCCTACAATGAGCAGTTCTTC	CASSPGLAYNEQFF
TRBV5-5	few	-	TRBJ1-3	TGTGCCAGCAGCTTCCTAGAATCTGGAAACACCATATATTTT	CASSFLESGNTIYF
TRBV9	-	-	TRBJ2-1	TGTGCCAGCAGCGTAGAGTCGGGGCAGGGGGGCTACAATGAGCAGTTCTTC	CASSVESGQGGYNEQFF
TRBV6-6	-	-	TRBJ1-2	TGTGCCAGCAGTTACTCGATTGGGGGCAATGGCTACACCTTC	CASSYSIGGNGYTF
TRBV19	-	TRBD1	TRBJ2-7	TGTGCCAGTAGTGAACAGGGGGCCCACGAGCAGTACTTC	CASSEQGAHEQYF
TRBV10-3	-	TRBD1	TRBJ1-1	TGTGCCATCAGTGAGGGGGGACAGAGTAACACTGAAGCTTTCTTT	CAISEGGQSNTEAFF
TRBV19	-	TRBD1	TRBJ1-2	TGTGCCAGTAGTATAGCTGGGACAGGGGGCGCAGTAATCTATGGCTACACCTTC	CASSIAGTGGAVIYGYTF
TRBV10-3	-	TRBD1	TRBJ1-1	TGTGCCATCAGTGAGTTCGTCCCGACAGGGGTCGGCACTGAAGCTTTCTTT	CAISEFVPTGVGTEAFF
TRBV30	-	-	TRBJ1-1	TGTGCCTGGAGTGTAGGCCCAGGTGGGGGGACTGAAGCTTTCTTT	CAWSVGPGGGTEAFF
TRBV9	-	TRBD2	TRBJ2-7	TGTGCCAGCGGAGCGGGGGGGTGGGCCTACGAGCAGTACTTC	CASGAGGWAYEQYF
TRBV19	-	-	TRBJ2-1	TGTGCCAGTAGTATTGGGACTTTGAATGAGCAGTTCTTC	CASSIGTLNEQFF
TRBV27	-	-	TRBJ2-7	TGTGCCAGCAGTTTATCAGGGGGTGGTTACGAGCAGTACTTC	CASSLSGGGYEQYF
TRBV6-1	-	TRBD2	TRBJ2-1	TGTGCCACCGACACCTCGGGGGGGAGGTACAATGAGCAGTTCTTC	CATDTSGGRYNEQFF
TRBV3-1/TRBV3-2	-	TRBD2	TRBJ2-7	TGTGCCAGCAGCCAAGATCGGGGGGAAGGGTTGAGCCCCTACGAGCAGTACTTC	CASSQDRGEGLSPYEQYF
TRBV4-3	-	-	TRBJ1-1	TGCGCCAGCAGCCAAGATGTAACGGGGGACACTGAAGCTTTCTTT	CASSQDVTGDTEAFF
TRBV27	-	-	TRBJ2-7	TGTGCCAGCAGTTCAACCTACGAGCAGTACTTC	CASSSTYEQYF